This TCR beta chain was profiled in a study of CD8 T cells in ankylosing spondylitis. Study-level results: Matched synovial fluid from ankylosing spondylitis patients was reported to be enriched for disease-linked clones. Blood from ankylosing spondylitis patients appeared to carry a characteristic eight-variant TCR beta motif. As for the disease-linked clones, they showed a CD8+ phenotype and occurred at relatively low frequencies in peripheral blood.

The CDR3 consists of 13 residues. CDR1 and CDR2 (germline): SQVTM, ANQGSEA. Trimming removed 3 bases from V and 6 bases from J, with 11 bases in between. This clonotype is labeled as medium-sized. Its antigen remains unidentified. TCRdb itself ran the 5' RACE reads through MiXCR, one entry per CDR3 protein. Among 35,000 to 45,000 distinct CDR3 sequences listed, approximately 10% were seen once. The sequenced sample was blood, either unsorted or a sorted T cell fraction (not recorded which). The origin of this receptor is a male donor with ankylosing spondylitis or in good health (not recorded which). This chain links TRBV29-1 with TRBJ2-2, with no clear D. The CDR3 loop is CSVEVVGAGELFF. The DNA of the CDR3 is TGCAGCGTTGAGGTGGTGGGCGCCGGGGAGCTGTTTTTT.